The clone carrying this T cell receptor beta chain was recorded many times. What it recognizes is unknown. This specimen belongs to a study of molecular identifiers for immune sequencing clone quantification. With listed TCR primers and previously described methods, bulk TCR libraries were prepared. From the PCR reads, TCRdb called clonotypes with MiXCR, one entry per CDR3 protein. The repertoire has fewer than 350,000 distinct CDR3 sequences, roughly a quarter of them found once; the top ten carry 0.65% to 0.75%. Regarding the study as a whole: Amid one million naive cells, spiked Jurkat TCR RNA from one cell was reportedly still detectable.

Sorted cell numbers of roughly 19,000 to 1,000,000, with 10%, 30% or 50% RNA, served as input for naive CD8 libraries. Sorted naive CD8 T cells were those defined as CD8+CD4-CCR7+CD45RA+. The receptor was derived from a human donor in good health. Some libraries in this study had Jurkat cell RNA spiked in. Sequencing was carried out using naive CD8+ T cells from blood, with Jurkat cell RNA spiked in. Documented subset: FACS-sorted CD8+CD4-CCR7+CD45RA+ naive T cells.

The CDR3 DNA reads as TGTGCCAGCAGTGACACGGGGGACAGCTATGGCTACACCTTC. Its protein product is CASSDTGDSYGYTF. This chain links TRBV2 with TRBJ1-2, with 7 bases aligning to TRBD1. The germline gives CDR1 SNHLY, CDR2 FYNNEI. V gave up 3 bases and J gave up 4 bases; unmatched junction bases: 5. There are 14 residues in the CDR3.